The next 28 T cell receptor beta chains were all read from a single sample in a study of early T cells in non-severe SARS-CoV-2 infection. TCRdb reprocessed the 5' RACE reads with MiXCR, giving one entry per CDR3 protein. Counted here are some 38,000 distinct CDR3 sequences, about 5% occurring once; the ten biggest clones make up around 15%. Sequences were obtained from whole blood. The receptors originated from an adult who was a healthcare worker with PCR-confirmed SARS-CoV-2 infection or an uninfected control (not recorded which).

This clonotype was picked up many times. In DNA, the CDR3 is TGTGCCAGCAAGGGACAACCCTTCAGGGGGGACACTGAAGCTTTCTTT. Residues: CASKGQPFRGDTEAFF. This chain uses TRBV6-1 with TRBJ1-1, with TRBD1 matching over 7 bases. Germline V lookup: CDR1 MNHNS, CDR2 SASEGT. This CDR3 is built from 16 residues. Germline trimming cut 7 bases from V and 3 bases from J; bases unmatched to any gene: 14.

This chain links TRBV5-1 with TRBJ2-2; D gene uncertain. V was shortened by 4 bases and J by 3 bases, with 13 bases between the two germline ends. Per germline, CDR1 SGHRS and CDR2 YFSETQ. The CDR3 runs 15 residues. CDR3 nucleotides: TGCGCCAGCAGCAACGCACAGTCCTACACCGGGGAGCTGTTTTTT. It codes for CASSNAQSYTGELFF. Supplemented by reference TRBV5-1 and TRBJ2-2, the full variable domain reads KAGVTQTPRYLIKTRGQQVTLSCSPISGHRSVSWYQQTPGQGLQFLFEYFSETQRNKGNFPGRFSGRQFSNSRSEMNVSTLELGDSALYLCASSNAQSYTGELFFGEGSRLTVL.

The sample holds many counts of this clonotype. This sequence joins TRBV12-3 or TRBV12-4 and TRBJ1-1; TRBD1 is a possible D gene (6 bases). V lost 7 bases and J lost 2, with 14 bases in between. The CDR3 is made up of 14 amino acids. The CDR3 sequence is CASNPGAGNTEAFF. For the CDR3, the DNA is TGTGCCAGCAACCCGGGGGCCGGAAACACTGAAGCTTTCTTT.

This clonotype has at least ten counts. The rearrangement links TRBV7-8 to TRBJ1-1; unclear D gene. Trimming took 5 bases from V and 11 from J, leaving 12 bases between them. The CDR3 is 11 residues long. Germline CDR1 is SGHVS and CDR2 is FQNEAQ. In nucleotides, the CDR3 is TGTGCCAGCAGCCATTTGGGTGAGGCTTTCTTT. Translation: CASSHLGEAFF.

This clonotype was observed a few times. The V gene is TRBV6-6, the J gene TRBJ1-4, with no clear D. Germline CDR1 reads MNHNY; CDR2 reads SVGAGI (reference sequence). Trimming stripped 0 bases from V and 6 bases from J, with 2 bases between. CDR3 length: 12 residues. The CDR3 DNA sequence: TGTGCCAGCAGTTACTCTGATGAAAAACTGTTTTTT. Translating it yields CASSYSDEKLFF.

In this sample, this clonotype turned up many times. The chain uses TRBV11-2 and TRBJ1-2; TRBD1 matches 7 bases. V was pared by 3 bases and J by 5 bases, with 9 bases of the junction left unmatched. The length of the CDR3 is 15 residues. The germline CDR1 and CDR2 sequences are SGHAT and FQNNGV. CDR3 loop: CASSLIRDRGYGYTF. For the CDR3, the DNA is TGTGCCAGCAGCTTGATCCGGGACAGAGGGTATGGCTACACCTTC. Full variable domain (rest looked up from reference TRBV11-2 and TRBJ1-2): EAGVAQSPRYKIIEKRQSVAFWCNPISGHATLYWYQQILGQGPKLLIQFQNNGVVDDSQLPKDRFSAERLKGVDSTLKIQPAKLEDSAVYLCASSLIRDRGYGYTFGSGTRLTVV.

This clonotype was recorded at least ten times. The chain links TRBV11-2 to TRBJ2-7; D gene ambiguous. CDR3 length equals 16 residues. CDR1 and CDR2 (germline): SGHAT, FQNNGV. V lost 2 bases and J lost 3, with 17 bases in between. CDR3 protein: CASSLRLDPRGYEQYF. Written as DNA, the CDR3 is TGTGCCAGCAGCTTACGCCTAGACCCCCGCGGCTACGAGCAGTACTTC.

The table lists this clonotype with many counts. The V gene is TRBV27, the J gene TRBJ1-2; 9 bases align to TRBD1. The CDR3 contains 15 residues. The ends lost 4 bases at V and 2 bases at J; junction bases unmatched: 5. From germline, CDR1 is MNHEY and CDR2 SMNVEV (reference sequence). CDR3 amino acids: CASSWTGDLNYGYTF. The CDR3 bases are TGTGCCAGCAGTTGGACAGGGGATCTAAACTATGGCTACACCTTC.

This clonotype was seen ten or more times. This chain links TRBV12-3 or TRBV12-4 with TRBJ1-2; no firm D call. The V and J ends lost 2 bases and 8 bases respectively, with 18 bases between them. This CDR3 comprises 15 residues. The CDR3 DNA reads TGTGCCAGCAGTTTAAGGCCACAAGCCGGTGAGGGCTACACCTTC. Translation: CASSLRPQAGEGYTF.

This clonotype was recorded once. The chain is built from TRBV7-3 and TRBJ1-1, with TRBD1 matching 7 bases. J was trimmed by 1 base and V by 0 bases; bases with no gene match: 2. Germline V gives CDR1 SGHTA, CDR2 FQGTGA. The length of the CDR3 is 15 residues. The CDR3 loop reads CASSLTTGKNTEAFF. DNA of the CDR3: TGTGCCAGCAGCTTAACGACAGGGAAGAACACTGAAGCTTTCTTT. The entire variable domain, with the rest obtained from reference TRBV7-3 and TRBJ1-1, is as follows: GAGVSQTPSNKVTEKGKYVELRCDPISGHTALYWYRQSLGQGPEFLIYFQGTGAADDSGLPNDRFFAVRPEGSVSTLKIQRTERGDSAVYLCASSLTTGKNTEAFFGQGTRLTVV.

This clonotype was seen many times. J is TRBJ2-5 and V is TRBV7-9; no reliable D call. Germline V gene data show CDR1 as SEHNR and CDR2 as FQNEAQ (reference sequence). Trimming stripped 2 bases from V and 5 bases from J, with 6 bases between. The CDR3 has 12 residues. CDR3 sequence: CASSLNEETQYF. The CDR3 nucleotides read TGTGCCAGCAGCTTAAACGAGGAGACCCAGTACTTC.

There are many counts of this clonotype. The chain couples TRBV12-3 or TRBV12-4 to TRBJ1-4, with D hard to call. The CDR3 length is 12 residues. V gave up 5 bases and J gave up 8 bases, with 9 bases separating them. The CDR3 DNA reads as TGTGCCAGCAGTCCTTCTGGAGAAAAACTGTTTTTT. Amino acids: CASSPSGEKLFF.

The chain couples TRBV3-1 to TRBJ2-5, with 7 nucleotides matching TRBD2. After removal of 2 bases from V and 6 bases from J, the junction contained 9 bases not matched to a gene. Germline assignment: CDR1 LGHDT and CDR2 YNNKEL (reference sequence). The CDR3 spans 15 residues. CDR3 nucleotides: TGTGCCAGCAGCCAAAGTCCAGCGGGGTGGAAGACCCAGTACTTC. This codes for CASSQSPAGWKTQYF.

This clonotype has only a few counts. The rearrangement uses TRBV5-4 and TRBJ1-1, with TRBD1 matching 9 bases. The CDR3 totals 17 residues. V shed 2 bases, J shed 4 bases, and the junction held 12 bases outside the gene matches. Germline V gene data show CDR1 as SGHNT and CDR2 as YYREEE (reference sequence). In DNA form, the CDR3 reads TGTGCCAGCAGCTTACAGGGGGCGTTAAATCTGGGCACTGAAGCTTTCTTT. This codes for CASSLQGALNLGTEAFF.

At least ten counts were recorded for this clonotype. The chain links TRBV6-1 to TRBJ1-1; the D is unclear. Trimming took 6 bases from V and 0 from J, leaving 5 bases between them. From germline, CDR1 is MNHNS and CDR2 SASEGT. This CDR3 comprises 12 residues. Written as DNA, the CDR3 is TGTGCCAGCAGGGTAGTGAACACTGAAGCTTTCTTT. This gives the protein CASRVVNTEAFF.

The CDR3 nucleotides read TGTGCCACCAGCAGAGATTCTGGGGTGGGCGAGCAGTACTTC. It is translated as CATSRDSGVGEQYF. The chain uses TRBV15 and TRBJ2-7; D is ambiguous. The germline CDR1 and CDR2 sequences are LNHNV and YYDKDF (reference sequence). This CDR3 contains 14 residues. Trimming stripped 0 bases from V and 6 bases from J, with 12 bases between.

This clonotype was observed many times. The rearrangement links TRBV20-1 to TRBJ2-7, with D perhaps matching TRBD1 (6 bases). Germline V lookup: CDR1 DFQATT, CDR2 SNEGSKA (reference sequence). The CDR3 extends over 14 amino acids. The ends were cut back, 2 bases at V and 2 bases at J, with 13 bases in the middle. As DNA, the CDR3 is TGCAGTGCTAGACCCGGGACAAGCCCCTACGAGCAGTACTTC. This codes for CSARPGTSPYEQYF.

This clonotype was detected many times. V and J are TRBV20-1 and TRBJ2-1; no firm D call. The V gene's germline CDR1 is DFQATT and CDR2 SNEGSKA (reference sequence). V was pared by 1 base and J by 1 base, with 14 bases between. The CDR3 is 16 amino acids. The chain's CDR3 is CSARAYWAASYNEQFF. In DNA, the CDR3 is TGCAGTGCTAGAGCCTATTGGGCCGCTTCCTACAATGAGCAGTTCTTC.

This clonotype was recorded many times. The CDR3 bases are TGTGCCAGCGGGGGACAGTCCTACAATGAGCAGTTCTTC. Protein product: CASGGQSYNEQFF. This rearrangement joins TRBV2 to TRBJ2-1, with TRBD1 matching 7 bases. Germline V gene lookup returns CDR1 SNHLY and CDR2 FYNNEI. The CDR3 is 13 amino acids. Germline trimming cut 8 bases from V and 1 base from J; bases unmatched to any gene: 2.

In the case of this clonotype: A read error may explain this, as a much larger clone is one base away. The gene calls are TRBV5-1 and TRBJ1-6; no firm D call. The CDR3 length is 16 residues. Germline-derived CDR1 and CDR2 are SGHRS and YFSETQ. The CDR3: CASSLGGDSYISPLHF. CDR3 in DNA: TGCGCCAGCAGCTTGGGAGGTGACTCCTATATTTCACCCCTCCACTTT.

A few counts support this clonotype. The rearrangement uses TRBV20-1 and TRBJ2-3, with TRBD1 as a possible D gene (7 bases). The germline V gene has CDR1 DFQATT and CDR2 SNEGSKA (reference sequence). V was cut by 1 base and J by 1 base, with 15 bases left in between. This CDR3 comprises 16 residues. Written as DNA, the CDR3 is TGCAGTGCTAGAGGAATTGACAGGGAGGGCACAGATACGCAGTATTTT. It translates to CSARGIDREGTDTQYF.

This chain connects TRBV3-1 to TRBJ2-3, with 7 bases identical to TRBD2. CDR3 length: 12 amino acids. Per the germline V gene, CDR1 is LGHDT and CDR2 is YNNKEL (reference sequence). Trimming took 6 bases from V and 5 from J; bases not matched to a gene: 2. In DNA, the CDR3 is TGTGCCAGCAGACGGGGGGAAGATACGCAGTATTTT. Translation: CASRRGEDTQYF.

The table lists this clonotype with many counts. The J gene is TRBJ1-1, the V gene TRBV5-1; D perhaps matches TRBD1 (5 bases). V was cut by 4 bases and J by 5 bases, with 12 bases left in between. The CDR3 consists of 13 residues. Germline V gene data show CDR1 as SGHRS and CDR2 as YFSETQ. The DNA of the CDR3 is TGCGCCAGCAGCACAGGCGGTGAGACTGAAGCTTTCTTT. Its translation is CASSTGGETEAFF.

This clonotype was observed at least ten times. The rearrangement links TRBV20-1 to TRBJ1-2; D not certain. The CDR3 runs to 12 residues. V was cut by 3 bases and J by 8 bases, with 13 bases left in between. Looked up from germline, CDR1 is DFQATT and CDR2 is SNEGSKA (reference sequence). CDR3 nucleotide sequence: TGCAGTGCTAGCTCCTCAGAGCGGGGCTACACCTTC. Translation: CSASSSERGYTF.

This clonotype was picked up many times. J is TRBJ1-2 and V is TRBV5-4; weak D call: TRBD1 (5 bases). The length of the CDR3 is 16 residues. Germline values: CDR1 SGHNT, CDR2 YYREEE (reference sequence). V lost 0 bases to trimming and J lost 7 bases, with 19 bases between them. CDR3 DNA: TGTGCCAGCAGCTTGGCCTTGACAGATCCCAGGAGTGGCTACACCTTC. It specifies CASSLALTDPRSGYTF.

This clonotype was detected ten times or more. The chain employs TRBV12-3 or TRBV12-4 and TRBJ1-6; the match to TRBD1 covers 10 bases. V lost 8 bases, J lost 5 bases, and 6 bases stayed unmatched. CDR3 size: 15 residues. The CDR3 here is CASRTGGGNNSPLHF. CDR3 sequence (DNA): TGTGCCAGCCGGACAGGGGGTGGAAATAATTCACCCCTCCACTTT.

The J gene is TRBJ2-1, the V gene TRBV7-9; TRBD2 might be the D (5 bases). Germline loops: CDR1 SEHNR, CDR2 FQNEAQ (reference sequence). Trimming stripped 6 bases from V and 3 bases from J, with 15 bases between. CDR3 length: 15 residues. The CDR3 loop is CASRYGGGYYNEQFF. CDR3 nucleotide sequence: TGTGCCAGCAGATATGGAGGTGGTTACTACAATGAGCAGTTCTTC.

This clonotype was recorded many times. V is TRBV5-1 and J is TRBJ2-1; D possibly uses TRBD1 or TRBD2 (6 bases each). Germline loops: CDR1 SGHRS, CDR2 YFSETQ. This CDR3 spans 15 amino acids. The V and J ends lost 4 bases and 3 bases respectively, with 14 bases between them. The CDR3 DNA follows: TGCGCCAGCAGCGAAGGGGGGAGCCGCTACAATGAGCAGTTCTTC. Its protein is CASSEGGSRYNEQFF.